This TCR beta chain was profiled in a study of blood T cell repertoires in COVID-19. The wider study: In each case, the material was cDNA or gDNA derived from T cells, B-cell-depleted T cells, or PBMCs.

The CDR3 extends over 15 amino acids. CDR1 is MNHEY and CDR2 is SVGAGI in the germline V gene. Trimming took 2 bases from V and 2 from J, leaving 12 bases between them. In terms of age and location, participants ranged from roughly 18 to 90 years and lived in about 25 US areas. In assigning cohorts, the study relied on participant-reported clinical history. Per the authors' pipeline: Counts of nucleated cells, estimated from reference gene primer amplification, were obtained. The repertoire was sequenced with immunoSEQ multiplex PCR; TCRdb's copy has only in-frame clones and lacks some. Clone size and the V and J calls come from that table; the DNA yielded D and trimming. Of 240,000 or so clones in the sample, just under 90% were seen once.

Input material: PBMCs or T cells enriched from blood (not recorded which). This TCR derives from a man aged 50 to 60 who had been exposed to COVID-19. V is TRBV6-5 and J is TRBJ1-1; maybe TRBD1 (6 bases). The CDR3 nucleotides read TGTGCCAGCAGTTACACCGTACAGGGAAACACTGAAGCTTTCTTT. Its translation is CASSYTVQGNTEAFF.